Listed here is a single T cell receptor (beta chain). Its antigen remains unidentified. PCR was performed a second time for about 6 to 11 cycles using a sample-barcoded 5' primer and a J-beta primer mix. Each CDR3 protein is one row after TCRdb ran MiXCR on the 5' RACE reads. In the table there are about 640,000 distinct CDR3 sequences, 58% of which are singletons. V lost 1 base and J 1 base, leaving 14 bases between the germline ends. The CDR3 consists of 15 residues. The germline V gene encodes CDR1 DFQATT and CDR2 SNEGSKA (reference sequence). This sample was included in a study of blood T cells in healthy people across ages. Findings of the study overall: Versus aged donors, long-lived donors had higher diversity and more naive CD4+ cells.

This chain links TRBV20-1 with TRBJ2-7; D might be TRBD2 (5 bases). Sequenced sample: blood. This receptor was taken from a man aged 60 to 69 in good health. CDR3 protein: CSARGLADSSYEQYF. CDR3 DNA sequence: TGCAGTGCTAGAGGTCTCGCGGACTCGTCCTACGAGCAGTACTTC.